This T cell receptor beta chain was documented in a study of graft-versus-host responses after intestinal transplantation. In this sample, this clone turned up once. Antigen specificity is unknown. Some clones are missing from TCRdb's copy, which holds only in-frame ones; the method was immunoSEQ multiplex PCR. The table lists more than 90,000 clones, 93% of them singletons. The CDR3 loop spans 17 amino acids. Looked up from germline, CDR1 is MNHEY and CDR2 is SMNVEV (reference sequence). V was clipped by 3 bases and J by 3 bases; unmatched bases: 14. The source was unstimulated CD8+ T cells sorted from spleen or lymph node cells, collected before transplant. The clonotype originates from a human donor who was the organ donor for an intestinal transplant. This chain links TRBV27 with TRBJ2-7; TRBD2 agrees at 7 bases. CDR3 amino acids: CASSFYRVAGEFYEQYF. CDR3 DNA: TGTGCCAGCAGTTTCTACAGAGTGGCGGGAGAATTCTACGAGCAGTACTTC.